Below, 25 T cell receptor beta chains from the same sample are listed, as sequenced in a study of shared clonotypes between healthy human individuals. Measured with immunoSEQ multiplex PCR; TCRdb has only the in-frame clones, and not every one. The table includes fewer than 1.8 million clones, 98% detected once. Specimen: naive CD4+ T cells sorted from blood. The sample's subset: CD45RA+ positively selected. The receptors stem from a young man in good health.

The chain carries TRBV5-5 and TRBJ1-2; 10 nucleotides line up with TRBD1. V was clipped by 0 bases and J by 5 bases; unmatched bases: 13. Germline V CDR1 and CDR2: SGHKS, YYEKEE (reference sequence). This CDR3 region has 18 residues. As DNA, the CDR3 is TGTGCCAGCAGCTTGGCCGAGAGACAGGGGGCTGGTTTGTATGGCTACACCTTC. Amino acids: CASSLAERQGAGLYGYTF.

The gene calls are TRBV21-1 and TRBJ1-5; TRBD1 reflects the table's D call only, with no check against the DNA. TRBV21-1 is tagged as a pseudogene. The CDR3 runs 17 residues. The CDR3 loop reads CASSKTQGAWHSQPQHF. In nucleotides, the CDR3 is TGTGCCAGCAGCAAAACACAGGGGGCATGGCATAGTCAGCCCCAGCATTTT.

The V call is TRBV11-2, the J call TRBJ1-3; D unresolved. Trimming pared 2 bases from V and 0 bases from J, leaving 14 bases between. The CDR3 covers 17 residues. Germline V gene lookup returns CDR1 SGHAT and CDR2 FQNNGV. The CDR3 region is CASSLTTELLSGNTIYF. CDR3 nucleotide sequence: TGTGCCAGCAGCTTAACGACCGAACTACTCTCTGGAAACACCATATATTTT.

The chain employs TRBV6-1 and TRBJ2-7; the D call may be TRBD1 or TRBD2 (5 bases each). V dropped 2 bases and J dropped 1 base, with 12 bases sitting between them. The CDR3 is made up of 15 amino acids. Per the germline V gene, CDR1 is MNHNS and CDR2 is SASEGT. CDR3 sequence reads: CASSELGTASYEQYF. The DNA of the CDR3 is TGTGCCAGCAGTGAATTAGGGACGGCTTCCTACGAGCAGTACTTC.

The J gene is TRBJ2-5, the V gene TRBV5-1; D is ambiguous. The V end was cut by 0 bases, the J end by 0 bases, with 12 bases between. The CDR3 has 16 amino acids. Germline V gene data show CDR1 as SGHRS and CDR2 as YFSETQ. The CDR3 is CASSLARQSYQETQYF. CDR3 nucleotide sequence: TGCGCCAGCAGCTTGGCCAGGCAGTCGTACCAAGAGACCCAGTACTTC.

Points on this clone: The sample contains more than one DNA sequence encoding this CDR3. The rearrangement links TRBV5-1 to TRBJ2-5; D remains ambiguous. CDR1 is SGHRS and CDR2 is YFSETQ in the germline V gene. Trimming left V 0 bases short and J 1 base short, with 4 bases between. The CDR3 has 13 residues. The CDR3 coding sequence is TGCGCCAGCAGCTTGGCTCCCCAAGAGACCCAGTACTTC. Amino acid sequence: CASSLAPQETQYF.

The gene calls are TRBV14 and TRBJ2-4; D unclear. Trimming removed 0 bases at V and 5 bases at J, with 23 bases between. This CDR3 comprises 19 residues. Germline V gene data show CDR1 as SGHDN and CDR2 as FVKESK. CDR3 sequence (DNA): TGTGCCAGCAGCCAAGATAGGACGGGCAGACCCCCCCGGGAAAACATTCAGTACTTC. It specifies CASSQDRTGRPPRENIQYF.

The rearrangement joins TRBV9 to TRBJ2-1; possibly TRBD2 for D (6 bases). Looked up from germline, CDR1 is SGDLS and CDR2 is YYNGEE. V lost 2 bases and J lost 0, with 12 bases in between. The length of the CDR3 is 16 residues. The CDR3: CASSVGGTYSYNEQFF. The DNA for the CDR3 is TGTGCCAGCAGCGTTGGAGGGACTTACTCCTACAATGAGCAGTTCTTC. Using reference TRBV9 and TRBJ2-1 for the parts outside the CDR3, the full variable domain is DSGVTQTPKHLITATGQRVTLRCSPRSGDLSVYWYQQSLDQGLQFLIQYYNGEERAKGNILERFSAQQFPDLHSELNLSSLELGDSALYFCASSVGGTYSYNEQFFGPGTRLTVL.

The chain uses TRBV7-9 and TRBJ1-1; D remains unclear. V dropped 7 bases and J dropped 5 bases, with 11 bases sitting between them. The CDR3 totals 12 residues. CDR1 and CDR2 from the germline V gene are SEHNR and FQNEAQ (reference sequence). The CDR3 DNA follows: TGTGCCAGCACCCTCGTTGTTACTGAAGCTTTCTTT. As protein: CASTLVVTEAFF.

This chain joins TRBV9 and TRBJ2-5, with unresolved D. Germline V gene lookup returns CDR1 SGDLS and CDR2 YYNGEE. Trimming cost V 4 bases and J 1 base, with 17 bases left between them. The CDR3 consists of 16 residues. Written as DNA, the CDR3 is TGTGCCAGCAGCCCCCAGCCGGTGTGGGTCCAAGAGACCCAGTACTTC. Translation: CASSPQPVWVQETQYF.

This chain joins TRBV6-5 and TRBJ2-1, with 12 bases fitting TRBD2. The J segment lost 9 bases and the V segment lost 5 bases, leaving 5 bases of the junction unmatched. The CDR3 totals 14 residues. Germline CDR1 and CDR2: MNHEY and SVGAGI. CDR3 in DNA: TGTGCCAGCAGTCGGCTAGCGGGGGGGAGTGAGCAGTTCTTC. It specifies CASSRLAGGSEQFF.

The chain carries TRBV5-5 and TRBJ1-1; D is unresolved. The V gene's germline CDR1 is SGHKS and CDR2 YYEKEE (reference sequence). The V end lost 0 bases, the J end lost 4 bases, and 13 bases lay between the germline ends. The CDR3 sequence is 15 residues long. CDR3 coding DNA: TGTGCCAGCAGCTTGGTAGGCAGCCCGAGCACTGAAGCTTTCTTT. Translated: CASSLVGSPSTEAFF.

In its sample, this clone was seen once. The chain employs TRBV15 and TRBJ1-1; 7 nucleotides agree with TRBD1. Germline lookup yields CDR1 LNHNV and CDR2 YYDKDF (reference sequence). V trimming: 1 base; J trimming: 5 bases; junction bases outside the gene matches: 4. CDR3 length: 14 residues. CDR3 residues: CATSRVGRGTEAFF. The CDR3 bases are TGTGCCACCAGCAGAGTTGGCAGGGGGACTGAAGCTTTCTTT.

The V and J genes are TRBV2 and TRBJ2-5; D remains unclear. The CDR3 is 13 residues long. CDR1 SNHLY and CDR2 FYNNEI come from the germline V gene. Trimming cost V 2 bases and J 1 base, with 5 bases left between them. CDR3 loop: CASSEQPQETQYF. As DNA, the CDR3 is TGTGCCAGCAGTGAACAGCCCCAAGAGACCCAGTACTTC.

The chain is built from TRBV5-1 and TRBJ2-1, with D tentatively TRBD2 (5 bases). The CDR3 totals 15 residues. Trimming stripped 2 bases from V and 5 bases from J, with 14 bases between. Germline CDR1 and CDR2: SGHRS and YFSETQ. The CDR3 DNA follows: TGCGCCAGCAGCTTTCGAGCGGAGATCAACAATGAGCAGTTCTTC. Its protein is CASSFRAEINNEQFF.

This sequence joins TRBV6-5 and TRBJ2-7, with TRBD2 identical over 8 bases. The CDR3 covers 13 residues. J lost 3 bases, V lost 5 bases, and 3 bases had no gene match. Germline loops: CDR1 MNHEY, CDR2 SVGAGI. The CDR3 here is CASSRGGNYEQYF. DNA for the CDR3: TGTGCCAGCAGTCGCGGGGGGAACTACGAGCAGTACTTC.

V is TRBV18 and J is TRBJ1-3; D ambiguous. Germline lookup yields CDR1 KGHSH and CDR2 LQKENI. Trimming took 0 bases from V and 14 from J, leaving 2 bases between them. The CDR3 is 9 amino acids. The CDR3 loop reads CASSPPLYF. The CDR3, as DNA: TGTGCCAGCTCACCACCCTTATATTTT.

This sequence joins TRBV5-6 and TRBJ1-4; D not certain. The CDR3 consists of 15 residues. Looked up from germline, CDR1 is SGHDT and CDR2 is YYEEEE. V lost 4 bases and J 7 bases, leaving 17 bases between the germline ends. CDR3 sequence (DNA): TGTGCCAGCAGCACCGCCGGGCAAGTCGGTGAAAAACTGTTTTTT. Its protein is CASSTAGQVGEKLFF.

The rearrangement links TRBV5-1 to TRBJ1-2; 7 positions match TRBD1. The CDR3 loop spans 13 amino acids. The V and J ends lost 4 bases and 8 bases, in that order; junction bases with no gene match: 8. CDR1 and CDR2 (germline): SGHRS, YFSETQ. The CDR3 here is CASSIRQGWGYTF. The CDR3 coding sequence is TGCGCCAGCAGCATTAGACAGGGATGGGGCTACACCTTC.

This chain joins TRBV18 and TRBJ1-3; D uncertain. The V end lost 2 bases, the J end lost 2 bases, and 10 bases lay between the germline ends. This CDR3 is 15 amino acids long. Germline values: CDR1 KGHSH, CDR2 LQKENI. Here the CDR3 reads CASSPTRGTGNTIYF. The CDR3 DNA is TGTGCCAGCTCACCAACAAGAGGTACTGGAAACACCATATATTTT.

V and J are TRBV5-1 and TRBJ2-1, with D possibly matching TRBD2 (5 bases). Germline-derived CDR1 and CDR2 are SGHRS and YFSETQ. V was clipped by 4 bases and J by 0 bases, with 8 bases between them. This CDR3 has 14 residues. In nucleotides, the CDR3 is TGCGCCAGCAGCCGGGATATCTCCTACAATGAGCAGTTCTTC. Protein: CASSRDISYNEQFF.

The V call is TRBV19, the J call TRBJ2-5; 10 positions agree with TRBD2. The CDR3 length is 16 residues. Germline V CDR1 and CDR2: LNHDA, SQIVND (reference sequence). V shed 5 bases and J 4 bases; nucleotides not matched to a gene: 10. Written as DNA, the CDR3 is TGTGCCAGTAGTTTAAGCGGGAGGGCCGAGACAGAGACCCAGTACTTC. It is translated as CASSLSGRAETETQYF.

The chain employs TRBV25-1 and TRBJ2-7; no clear D. CDR1 and CDR2 from the germline V gene are MGHDK and SYGVNS. The CDR3 covers 11 residues. V lost 6 bases, J lost 4 bases, and 7 bases lay in between. The CDR3, as DNA: TGTGCCAGCAGGAAGCAGTACGAGCAGTACTTC. It encodes CASRKQYEQYF.

V gene TRBV19 combines with J gene TRBJ2-7; no firm D call. V was trimmed by 0 bases and J by 3 bases, leaving 15 bases between them. CDR1 is LNHDA and CDR2 is SQIVND in the germline V gene (reference sequence). The CDR3 runs 16 residues. CDR3 region: CASSIDSGRSVYEQYF. CDR3 DNA sequence: TGTGCCAGTAGTATAGATTCGGGCAGGTCTGTCTACGAGCAGTACTTC.

The CDR3 DNA follows: TGCGCCAGCAGTAGGGGTCTCTACGAGCAGTACTTC. Encoded protein: CASSRGLYEQYF. V is TRBV10-2 and J is TRBJ2-7; D may be TRBD1 (5 bases). The germline CDR1 and CDR2 sequences are WSHSY and SAAADI. V lost 5 bases and J 3 bases, leaving 8 bases between the germline ends. This CDR3 spans 12 amino acids.